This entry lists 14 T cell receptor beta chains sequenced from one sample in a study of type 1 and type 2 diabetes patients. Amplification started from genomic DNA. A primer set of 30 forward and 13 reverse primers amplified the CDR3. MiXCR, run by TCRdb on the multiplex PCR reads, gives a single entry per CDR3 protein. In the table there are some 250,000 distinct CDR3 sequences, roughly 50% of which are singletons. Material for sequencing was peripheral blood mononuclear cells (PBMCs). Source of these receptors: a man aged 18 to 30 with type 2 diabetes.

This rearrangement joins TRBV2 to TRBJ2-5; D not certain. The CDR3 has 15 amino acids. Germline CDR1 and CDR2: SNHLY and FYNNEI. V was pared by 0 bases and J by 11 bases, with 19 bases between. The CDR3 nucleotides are TGTGCCAGCAGTGAAGCAGGTGGGCTAGGGAATGAGCAGTACTTC. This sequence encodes CASSEAGGLGNEQYF.

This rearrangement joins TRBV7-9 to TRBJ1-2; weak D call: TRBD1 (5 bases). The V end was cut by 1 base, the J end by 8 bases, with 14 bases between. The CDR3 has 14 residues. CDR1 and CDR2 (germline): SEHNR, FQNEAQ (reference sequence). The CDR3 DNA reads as TGTGCCAGCAGCTTAGGCCCAGGGTCGGGAGGCTACACCTTC. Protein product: CASSLGPGSGGYTF. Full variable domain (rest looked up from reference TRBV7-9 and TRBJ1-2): DTGVSQNPRHKITKRGQNVTFRCDPISEHNRLYWYRQTLGQGPEFLTYFQNEAQLEKSRLLSDRFSAERPKGSFSTLEIQRTEQGDSAMYLCASSLGPGSGGYTFGSGTRLTVV.

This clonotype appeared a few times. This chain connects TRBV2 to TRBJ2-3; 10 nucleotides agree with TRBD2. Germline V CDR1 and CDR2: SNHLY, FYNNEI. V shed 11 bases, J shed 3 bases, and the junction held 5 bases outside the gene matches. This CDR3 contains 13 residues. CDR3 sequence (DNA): TGTGCCTGGCTAGCGGGAGATACAGATACGCAGTATTTT. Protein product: CAWLAGDTDTQYF.

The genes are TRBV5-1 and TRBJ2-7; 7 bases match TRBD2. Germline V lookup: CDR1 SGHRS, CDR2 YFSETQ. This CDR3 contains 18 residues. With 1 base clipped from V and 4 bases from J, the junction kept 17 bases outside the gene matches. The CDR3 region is CASSLLALAQTWGYEQYF. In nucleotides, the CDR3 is TGCGCCAGCAGCTTGTTGGCACTAGCGCAGACCTGGGGTTACGAGCAGTACTTC.

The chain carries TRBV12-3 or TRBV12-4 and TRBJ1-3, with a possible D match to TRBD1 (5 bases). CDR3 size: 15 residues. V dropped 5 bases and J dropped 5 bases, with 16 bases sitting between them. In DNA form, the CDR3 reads TGTGCCAGCAGTGACTGGGACGTCAGGCGAAACACCATATATTTT. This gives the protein CASSDWDVRRNTIYF.

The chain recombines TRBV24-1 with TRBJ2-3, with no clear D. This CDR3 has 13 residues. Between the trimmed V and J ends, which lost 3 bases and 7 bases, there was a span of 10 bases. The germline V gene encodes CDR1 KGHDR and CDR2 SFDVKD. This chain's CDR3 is CATSDHLWNTQYF. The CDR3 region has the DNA TGTGCCACCAGTGATCATCTCTGGAATACGCAGTATTTT.

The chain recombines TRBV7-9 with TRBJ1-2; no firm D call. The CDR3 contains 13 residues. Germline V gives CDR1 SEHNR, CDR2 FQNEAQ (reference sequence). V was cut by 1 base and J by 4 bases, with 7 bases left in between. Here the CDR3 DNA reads TGTGCCAGCAGCTTAGGAGTTTCCTATGGCTACACCTTC. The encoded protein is CASSLGVSYGYTF.

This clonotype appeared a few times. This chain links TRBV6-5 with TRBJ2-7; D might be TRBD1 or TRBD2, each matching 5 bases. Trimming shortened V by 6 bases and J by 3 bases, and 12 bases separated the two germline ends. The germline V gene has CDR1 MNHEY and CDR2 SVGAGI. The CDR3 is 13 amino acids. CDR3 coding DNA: TGTGCCAGCAGGCCGGGACGGGGCTACGAGCAGTACTTC. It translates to CASRPGRGYEQYF.

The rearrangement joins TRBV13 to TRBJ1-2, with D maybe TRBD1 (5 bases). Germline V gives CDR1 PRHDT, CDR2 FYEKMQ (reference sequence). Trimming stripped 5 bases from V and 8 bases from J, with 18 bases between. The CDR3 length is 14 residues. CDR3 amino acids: CASSQAGGRSGYTF. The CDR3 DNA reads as TGTGCCAGCAGCCAGGCCGGGGGAAGGAGCGGCTACACCTTC.

The DNA of the CDR3 is TGTGCCAGCAGTGAAGAAAGGGGAAAGAGTGAAAAACTGTTTTTT. This codes for CASSEERGKSEKLFF. The chain uses TRBV2 and TRBJ1-4; TRBD1 is a possible D gene (5 bases). The CDR3 loop spans 15 amino acids. Germline V lookup: CDR1 SNHLY, CDR2 FYNNEI. The V and J ends lost 1 base and 7 bases respectively, with 13 bases between them.

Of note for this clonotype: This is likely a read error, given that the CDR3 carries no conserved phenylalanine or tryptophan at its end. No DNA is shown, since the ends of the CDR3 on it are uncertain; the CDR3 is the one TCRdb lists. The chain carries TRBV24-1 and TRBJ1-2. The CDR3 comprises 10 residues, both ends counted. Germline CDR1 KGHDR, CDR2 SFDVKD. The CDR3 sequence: CATSDFLLPL.

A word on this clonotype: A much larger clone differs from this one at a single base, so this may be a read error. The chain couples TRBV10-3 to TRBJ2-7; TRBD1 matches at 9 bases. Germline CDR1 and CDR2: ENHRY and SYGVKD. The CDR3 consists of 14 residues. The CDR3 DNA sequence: TGTGTCATCAGCCCCGGGACAGGGCAGGGCGAGCAGTACTTC. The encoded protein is CVISPGTGQGEQYF.

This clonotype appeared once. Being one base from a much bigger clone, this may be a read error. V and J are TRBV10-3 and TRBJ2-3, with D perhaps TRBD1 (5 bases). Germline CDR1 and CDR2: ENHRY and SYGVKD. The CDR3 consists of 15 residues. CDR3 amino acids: CAIRSGNSFTDMQYF. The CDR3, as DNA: TGTGCCATCAGGTCAGGGAACTCCTTCACAGATATGCAGTATTTT.

CDR3 residues: CASSFGTAQKSGEQFF. The CDR3 DNA sequence: TGTGCCAGCAGCTTCGGGACAGCCCAAAAATCGGGTGAGCAGTTCTTC. The V call is TRBV7-2, the J call TRBJ2-1; 7 bases agree with TRBD1. Germline CDR1 SGHTA, CDR2 FQGNSA. This CDR3 has 16 amino acids. Trimming at V came to 3 bases and at J to 9 bases, leaving 14 bases not matched to a gene.